This TCR beta chain was documented in a study of blood T cell repertoires in COVID-19. Original handling: Reference gene primer amplification in the assay estimated nucleated cell counts. TCRdb keeps only in-frame clones here, not all; method: immunoSEQ multiplex PCR. V, J and clone size were drawn from that table, and D and trimming were deduced from the DNA. The data hold under 200,000 clones, with 88% observed a single time. The TCR was taken from a woman aged 45-65 years who had recovered from COVID-19. Material: PBMCs or T cells enriched from blood (not recorded which).

Written as DNA, the CDR3 is TGTGCCAGCAGCTTGATTGCAGGTCCGGGGGGCTACACCTTC. The encoded protein is CASSLIAGPGGYTF. The gene calls are TRBV11-2 and TRBJ1-2; the D is unclear. The V end was cut by 3 bases, the J end by 8 bases, with 16 bases between. The germline V gene has CDR1 SGHAT and CDR2 FQNNGV. CDR3 length: 14 residues.